This T cell receptor (beta chain) was profiled in a study of cytomegalovirus exposure and HLA in healthy donors. General observations from the study: In a later analysis, TCR beta V- and J-gene trimming showed a link to a missense DCLRE1C variant.

This clone was recorded once. Its matching antigen is unknown. The study ran its PCR with 60 Vbeta and 13 Jbeta primers. Clones were read by immunoSEQ multiplex PCR, and TCRdb kept only the in-frame ones, dropping some. Here the sample spans approximately 100,000 clones, 79% being singletons. Sequenced material: PBMCs. The clonotype was recovered from a woman between 35 and 50 years old in good health and CMV-seronegative.

CDR3 sequence reads: CASSLGPQNWNEQFF. The CDR3 DNA sequence: TGTGCCAGCAGTTTAGGTCCGCAGAATTGGAATGAGCAGTTCTTC. The chain combines TRBV27 with TRBJ2-1; D unclear. Trimming removed 2 bases from V and 7 bases from J, with 15 bases in between. This CDR3 spans 15 amino acids. Germline loops: CDR1 MNHEY, CDR2 SMNVEV (reference sequence).